What follows are 28 T cell receptor beta chains derived from one specimen sequenced in a study of beta chain features in type 1 diabetes. The study reverse transcribed the entire isolated RNA, so it sequenced expressed TCRB transcripts. The method was immunoSEQ multiplex PCR; TCRdb's version includes in-frame clones alone and lacks a portion of them. The sample consists of about 150,000 clones, 7.5% to 10% of them appearing once. The sample consisted of central memory CD4+ T cells from blood. Receptors were obtained from a woman between 18 and 29 years old in good health.

The J gene is TRBJ1-1, the V gene TRBV18; D might be TRBD1 (5 bases). The CDR3 loop spans 14 amino acids. CDR1 and CDR2 from the germline V gene are KGHSH and LQKENI. The V end lost 7 bases, the J end lost 5 bases, and 17 bases lay between the germline ends. CDR3 in amino acids: CASFEQVLGTEAFF. The CDR3 DNA sequence: TGTGCCAGCTTTGAACAGGTGTTGGGGACTGAAGCTTTCTTT.

The table lists this clone with a few counts. The gene calls are TRBV30 and TRBJ1-6, with TRBD1 matching over 7 bases. CDR1 and CDR2 from the germline V gene are GTSNPN and SVGIG (reference sequence). The J segment lost 0 bases and the V segment lost 4 bases, leaving 0 bases of the junction unmatched. CDR3 length equals 14 residues. The CDR3: CAWTGGSYNSPLHF. For the CDR3, the DNA is TGTGCCTGGACAGGGGGCTCCTATAATTCACCCCTCCACTTT.

The chain carries TRBV7-9 and TRBJ2-1, with 9 bases fitting TRBD2. V shed 5 bases and J 5 bases; nucleotides not matched to a gene: 4. The CDR3 loop spans 14 amino acids. Germline values: CDR1 SEHNR, CDR2 FQNEAQ (reference sequence). CDR3 bases: TGTGCCAGCAGCCCGGGGACTAGCAACAATGAGCAGTTCTTC. It yields the protein CASSPGTSNNEQFF.

This clone was observed a few times. The V and J genes are TRBV11-1 and TRBJ2-3, with TRBD2 matching 15 bases. V lost 4 bases, J lost 11 bases, and 4 bases stayed unmatched. The CDR3 spans 14 residues. Per the germline V gene, CDR1 is SGHAT and CDR2 is FQDESV (reference sequence). The CDR3 nucleotides read TGTGCCAGCAGCTCCGGACTAGCGGGAGGGAAGCAGTATTTT. Translated: CASSSGLAGGKQYF.

The genes are TRBV7-2 and TRBJ2-5; TRBD2 is a possible D gene (6 bases). The CDR3 contains 15 residues. In germline, CDR1 is SGHTA, CDR2 FQGNSA. V lost 4 bases and J lost 4, with 16 bases in between. The CDR3 loop reads CASSSSRTGVETQYF. Here the CDR3 DNA reads TGTGCCAGCAGCTCTTCCAGGACGGGGGTAGAGACCCAGTACTTC.

This clone was observed a handful of times. V gene TRBV30 combines with J gene TRBJ2-7, with 10 bases aligning to TRBD2. The CDR3 extends over 15 amino acids. Germline CDR1 reads GTSNPN; CDR2 reads SVGIG (reference sequence). The junction had 6 bases not matched to a gene; V was cut back by 0 bases and J by 4 bases. CDR3 sequence: CAWSVPPGLAYEQYF. The CDR3 nucleotides read TGTGCCTGGAGTGTACCCCCGGGACTAGCGTACGAGCAGTACTTC.

This chain joins TRBV6-6 and TRBJ1-2; TRBD1 matches at 7 bases. Looked up from germline, CDR1 is MNHNY and CDR2 is SVGAGI (reference sequence). CDR3 length equals 12 residues. Trimming removed 8 bases from V and 5 bases from J; junction bases left unmatched: 5. This chain's CDR3 is CASQQGEYGYTF. The CDR3 coding sequence is TGTGCCAGCCAGCAGGGGGAATATGGCTACACCTTC.

V gene TRBV19 combines with J gene TRBJ1-1, with 8 bases lining up with TRBD1. Germline CDR1 is LNHDA and CDR2 is SQIVND (reference sequence). J lost 0 bases, V lost 8 bases, and 5 bases had no gene match. This CDR3 is built from 14 residues. The CDR3 region has the DNA TGTGCCAGTTGGAGGACAGGGTTGAACACTGAAGCTTTCTTT. Its translation is CASWRTGLNTEAFF.

In this sample, this clone turned up a few times. This rearrangement joins TRBV30 to TRBJ1-4, with no clear D. Germline values: CDR1 GTSNPN, CDR2 SVGIG (reference sequence). This CDR3 is 15 amino acids long. V was shortened by 0 bases and J by 5 bases, with 13 bases between the two germline ends. The CDR3 DNA sequence: TGTGCCTGGAGTGTATCCGGAGGTGCGAATGAAAAACTGTTTTTT. Translating gives CAWSVSGGANEKLFF.

The CDR3 spells CASSVDLQRYEQYF. The DNA of the CDR3 is TGCGCCAGCAGCGTGGATCTTCAGCGATACGAGCAGTACTTC. The chain recombines TRBV5-1 with TRBJ2-7, with D unclear. CDR1 SGHRS and CDR2 YFSETQ come from the germline V gene. V was clipped by 4 bases and J by 4 bases, with 15 bases between them. This CDR3 spans 14 amino acids.

The sample holds a few counts of this clone. Within the sample, other DNA sequences also encode this same CDR3. The chain uses TRBV5-1 and TRBJ2-7, with TRBD1 identical over 9 bases. The V gene's germline CDR1 is SGHRS and CDR2 YFSETQ. Trimming removed 2 bases from V and 1 base from J; junction bases left unmatched: 4. This CDR3 is built from 15 residues. The CDR3 protein is CASSLGGTGSYEQYF. CDR3 nucleotides: TGCGCCAGCAGCTTAGGGGGGACAGGGTCCTACGAGCAGTACTTC.

The table lists this clone with a few counts. The chain has TRBV29-1 and TRBJ2-2, with 9 bases matching TRBD1. J was trimmed by 5 bases and V by 7 bases; bases with no gene match: 8. The germline V gene encodes CDR1 SQVTM and CDR2 ANQGSEA. The CDR3 loop spans 14 amino acids. The CDR3: CSAQGASRTGELFF. The DNA of the CDR3 is TGCAGCGCACAGGGGGCCTCGAGGACCGGGGAGCTGTTTTTT.

The chain carries TRBV2 and TRBJ2-7; possibly TRBD1 for D (5 bases). The CDR3 totals 12 residues. The V end lost 6 bases, the J end lost 3 bases, and 9 bases lay between the germline ends. Per germline, CDR1 SNHLY and CDR2 FYNNEI. CDR3 in amino acids: CASSQDNYEQYF. In DNA form, the CDR3 reads TGTGCCAGCAGCCAGGACAACTACGAGCAGTACTTC.

V usage is TRBV7-2 and J usage is TRBJ1-2, with a possible D match to TRBD1 (5 bases). V shed 3 bases and J shed 8 bases, with 7 bases lying between them. The CDR3 totals 11 residues. Germline V gene sequence: CDR1 SGHTA, CDR2 FQGNSA. The CDR3 is CASSFRGGYTF. DNA for the CDR3: TGTGCCAGCAGCTTTAGGGGCGGCTACACCTTC. Variable domain in full (rest from reference TRBV7-2 and TRBJ1-2): GAGVSQSPSNKVTEKGKDVELRCDPISGHTALYWYRQSLGQGLEFLIYFQGNSAPDKSGLPSDRFSAERTGGSVSTLTIQRTQQEDSAVYLCASSFRGGYTFGSGTRLTVV.

In its sample, this clone was seen a few times. This CDR3 is CSVGGDSQFEQYF. The CDR3 DNA follows: TGCAGCGTCGGCGGTGACAGCCAATTCGAGCAGTACTTC. The chain combines TRBV29-1 with TRBJ2-7; TRBD1 might be the D (5 bases). Trimming shortened V by 6 bases and J by 6 bases, and 18 bases separated the two germline ends. CDR1 is SQVTM, CDR2 ANQGSEA, per germline. The CDR3 has 13 residues.

The chain recombines TRBV5-1 with TRBJ2-3; D perhaps matches TRBD2 (5 bases). Trimming removed 0 bases from V and 4 bases from J, with 6 bases in between. Germline CDR1 is SGHRS and CDR2 is YFSETQ. The length of the CDR3 is 13 residues. CDR3 region: CASSLGEPDTQYF. For the CDR3, the DNA is TGCGCCAGCAGCTTGGGGGAGCCAGATACGCAGTATTTT.

The chain couples TRBV5-1 to TRBJ2-5, with 7 positions matching TRBD2. Germline-derived CDR1 and CDR2 are SGHRS and YFSETQ. J lost 3 bases, V lost 4 bases, and 9 bases had no gene match. This CDR3 is 15 amino acids long. The CDR3 sequence: CASSPPSAGEETQYF. The DNA for the CDR3 is TGCGCCAGCAGCCCCCCTTCCGCGGGAGAAGAGACCCAGTACTTC.

The CDR3 region has the DNA TGTGCCAGCCAACAAACAGGGGCCCTGAACACTGAAGCTTTCTTT. Translated: CASQQTGALNTEAFF. The J gene is TRBJ1-1, the V gene TRBV19; 7 bases agree with TRBD1. The germline V gene encodes CDR1 LNHDA and CDR2 SQIVND (reference sequence). The J segment lost 0 bases and the V segment lost 9 bases, leaving 10 bases of the junction unmatched. The CDR3 sequence is 15 residues long.

This clone was counted a few times. The chain carries TRBV7-2 and TRBJ2-1, with D perhaps matching TRBD2 (6 bases). This CDR3 comprises 13 residues. The germline V gene encodes CDR1 SGHTA and CDR2 FQGNSA. V lost 5 bases and J 8 bases, leaving 13 bases between the germline ends. The CDR3 spells CASSARLVDEQFF. CDR3 in DNA: TGTGCCAGCAGCGCCCGACTAGTCGATGAGCAGTTCTTC.

The CDR3: CASSSRTGYYEQYF. In DNA form, the CDR3 reads TGCGCCAGCAGCTCCCGGACAGGGTATTACGAGCAGTACTTC. This chain uses TRBV5-1 with TRBJ2-7; 8 bases align to TRBD1. Germline values: CDR1 SGHRS, CDR2 YFSETQ. The length of the CDR3 is 14 residues. J lost 4 bases, V lost 3 bases, and 6 bases had no gene match.

In this sample, this clone turned up a few times. The V and J genes are TRBV7-9 and TRBJ1-1; a weak D match, TRBD1 (6 bases). This CDR3 is 15 amino acids long. Germline CDR1 SEHNR, CDR2 FQNEAQ (reference sequence). The germline V and J ends were trimmed by 5 bases and 4 bases, with 17 bases remaining between them. CDR3: CASSATVGGGTEAFF. The CDR3 coding sequence is TGTGCCAGCAGCGCTACCGTAGGGGGGGGCACTGAAGCTTTCTTT.

This clone came up a few times. The genes are TRBV2 and TRBJ2-4; a weak D match, TRBD1 (6 bases). V was clipped by 3 bases and J by 5 bases, with 14 bases between them. This CDR3 has 15 amino acids. Germline V gene data show CDR1 as SNHLY and CDR2 as FYNNEI. This CDR3 reads CASSERWDTQNIQYF. In DNA form, the CDR3 reads TGTGCCAGCAGTGAGCGATGGGACACCCAAAACATTCAGTACTTC.

This clone was found a few times. The V call is TRBV5-1, the J call TRBJ1-2, with 7 bases identical to TRBD1. This CDR3 has 14 residues. The J segment lost 3 bases and the V segment lost 4 bases, leaving 6 bases of the junction unmatched. The germline V gene has CDR1 SGHRS and CDR2 YFSETQ. CDR3 DNA sequence: TGCGCCAGCAGCCTGGGGACAGACTACTATGGCTACACCTTC. Translating it yields CASSLGTDYYGYTF.

The V call is TRBV7-9, the J call TRBJ2-5; the D is unclear. The germline V and J ends were trimmed by 11 bases and 5 bases, with 18 bases remaining between them. This CDR3 region has 13 residues. Per the germline V gene, CDR1 is SEHNR and CDR2 is FQNEAQ (reference sequence). CDR3 sequence: CASLDSKVETQYF. The CDR3 DNA sequence: TGTGCCTCACTCGACTCAAAAGTGGAGACCCAGTACTTC.

The CDR3 nucleotides are TGTGCCAGCAGCCAGGGACAGAGGGATGGCTACACCTTC. Translated: CASSQGQRDGYTF. This chain uses TRBV4-2 with TRBJ1-2; 7 bases agree with TRBD1. The CDR3 spans 13 residues. Trimming took 3 bases from V and 6 from J; bases not matched to a gene: 4. Germline V CDR1 and CDR2: LGHNA, YNFKEQ.

The chain uses TRBV27 and TRBJ1-1; 7 positions match TRBD1. With 2 bases clipped from V and 8 bases from J, the junction kept 5 bases outside the gene matches. The CDR3 sequence is 13 residues long. In germline, CDR1 is MNHEY, CDR2 SMNVEV (reference sequence). CDR3 protein: CASSLRGRGEAFF. CDR3 nucleotide sequence: TGTGCCAGCAGTTTAAGGGGGCGCGGGGAAGCTTTCTTT.

This clone was detected a few times. DNA of the CDR3: TGTGCCAGCAGCTTAGATCCGGCTCCGGGGGAGGCTTTCTTT. Its translation: CASSLDPAPGEAFF. The gene calls are TRBV11-2 and TRBJ1-1; maybe TRBD1 (5 bases). CDR1 SGHAT and CDR2 FQNNGV come from the germline V gene. This CDR3 comprises 14 residues. V lost 0 bases, J lost 11 bases, and 16 bases lay in between. Together with reference TRBV11-2 and TRBJ1-1, the CDR3 gives the full variable domain: EAGVAQSPRYKIIEKRQSVAFWCNPISGHATLYWYQQILGQGPKLLIQFQNNGVVDDSQLPKDRFSAERLKGVDSTLKIQPAKLEDSAVYLCASSLDPAPGEAFFGQGTRLTVV.

The rearrangement uses TRBV7-2 and TRBJ2-1, with D tentatively TRBD1 (7 bases). Trimming pared 1 base from V and 1 base from J, leaving 11 bases between. The CDR3 sequence is 16 residues long. Per the germline V gene, CDR1 is SGHTA and CDR2 is FQGNSA. This chain's CDR3 is CASSLEAGGSYNEQFF. Here the CDR3 DNA reads TGTGCCAGCAGCTTAGAAGCAGGGGGGTCCTACAATGAGCAGTTCTTC.